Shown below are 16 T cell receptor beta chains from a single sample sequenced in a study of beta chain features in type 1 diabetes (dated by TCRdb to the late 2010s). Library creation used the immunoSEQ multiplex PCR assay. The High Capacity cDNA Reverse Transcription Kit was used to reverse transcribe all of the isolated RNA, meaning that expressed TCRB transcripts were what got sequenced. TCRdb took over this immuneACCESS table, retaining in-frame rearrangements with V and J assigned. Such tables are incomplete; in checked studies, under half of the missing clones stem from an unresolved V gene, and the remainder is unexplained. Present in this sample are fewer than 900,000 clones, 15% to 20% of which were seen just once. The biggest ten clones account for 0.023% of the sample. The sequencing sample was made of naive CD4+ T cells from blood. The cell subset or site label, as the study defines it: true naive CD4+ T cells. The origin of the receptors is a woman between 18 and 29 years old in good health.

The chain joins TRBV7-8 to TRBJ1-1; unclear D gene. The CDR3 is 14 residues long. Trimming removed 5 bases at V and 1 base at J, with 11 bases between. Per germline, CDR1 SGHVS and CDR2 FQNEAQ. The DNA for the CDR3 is TGTGCCAGCAGCCTCCTTCGCGGGAACACTGAAGCTTTCTTT. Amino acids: CASSLLRGNTEAFF.

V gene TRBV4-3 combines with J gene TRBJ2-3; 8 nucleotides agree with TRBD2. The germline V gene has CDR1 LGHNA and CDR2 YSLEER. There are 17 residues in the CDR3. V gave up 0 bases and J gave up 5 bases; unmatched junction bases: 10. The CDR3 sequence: CASSQDRISGNGDTQYF. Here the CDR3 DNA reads TGCGCCAGCAGCCAAGATAGGATTAGCGGGAATGGAGATACGCAGTATTTT.

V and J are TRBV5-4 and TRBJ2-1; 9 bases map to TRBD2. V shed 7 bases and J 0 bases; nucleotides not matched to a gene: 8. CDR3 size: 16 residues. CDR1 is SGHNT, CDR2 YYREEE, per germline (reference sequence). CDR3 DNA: TGTGCCAGCGTCTCTCTGCGGGAGGGCTCCTACAATGAGCAGTTCTTC. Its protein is CASVSLREGSYNEQFF.

The CDR3 here is CASRTGQGSGEAFF. The DNA of the CDR3 is TGTGCCAGCAGAACGGGACAGGGATCAGGTGAAGCTTTCTTT. The chain joins TRBV6-1 to TRBJ1-1; 9 nucleotides match TRBD1. CDR3 size: 14 residues. V was clipped by 6 bases and J by 7 bases; unmatched bases: 9. The germline V gene has CDR1 MNHNS and CDR2 SASEGT.

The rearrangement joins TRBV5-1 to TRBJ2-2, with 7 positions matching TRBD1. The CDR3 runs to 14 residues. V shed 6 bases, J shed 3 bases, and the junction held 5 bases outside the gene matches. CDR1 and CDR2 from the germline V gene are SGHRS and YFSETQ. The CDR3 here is CASIGDRDTGELFF. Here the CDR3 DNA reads TGCGCCAGCATAGGGGACAGAGACACCGGGGAGCTGTTTTTT.

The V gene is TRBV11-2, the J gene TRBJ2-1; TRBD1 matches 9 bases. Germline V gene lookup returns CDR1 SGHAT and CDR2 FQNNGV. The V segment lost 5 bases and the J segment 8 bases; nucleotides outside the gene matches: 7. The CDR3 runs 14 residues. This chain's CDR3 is CASSPYTGGDEQFF. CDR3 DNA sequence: TGTGCCAGCAGCCCTTACACAGGGGGCGATGAGCAGTTCTTC.

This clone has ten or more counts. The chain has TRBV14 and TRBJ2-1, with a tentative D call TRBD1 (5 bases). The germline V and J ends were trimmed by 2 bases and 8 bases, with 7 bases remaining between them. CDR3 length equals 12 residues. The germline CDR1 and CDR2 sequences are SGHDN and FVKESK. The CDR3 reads CASSQQGYEQFF. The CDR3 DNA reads TGTGCCAGCAGCCAACAGGGTTATGAGCAGTTCTTC.

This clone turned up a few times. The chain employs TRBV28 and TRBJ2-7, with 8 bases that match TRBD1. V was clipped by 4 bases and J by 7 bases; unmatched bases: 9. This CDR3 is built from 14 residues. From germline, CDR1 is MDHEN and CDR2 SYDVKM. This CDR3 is CASSSPTGVVEQYF. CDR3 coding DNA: TGTGCCAGCAGTTCCCCGACAGGGGTGGTTGAGCAGTACTTC.

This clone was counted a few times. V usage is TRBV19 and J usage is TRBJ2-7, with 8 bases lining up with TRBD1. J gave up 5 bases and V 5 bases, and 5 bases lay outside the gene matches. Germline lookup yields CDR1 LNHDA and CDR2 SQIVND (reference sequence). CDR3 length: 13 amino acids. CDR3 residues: CASSPDRDHEQYF. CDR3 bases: TGTGCCAGTAGTCCGGACAGGGACCACGAGCAGTACTTC.

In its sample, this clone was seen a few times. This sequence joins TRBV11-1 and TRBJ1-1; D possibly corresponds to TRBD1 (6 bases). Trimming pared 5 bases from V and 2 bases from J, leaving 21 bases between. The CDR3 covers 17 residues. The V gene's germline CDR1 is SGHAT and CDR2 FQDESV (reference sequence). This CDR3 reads CASSPTPGQRSNTEAFF. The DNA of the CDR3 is TGTGCCAGCAGCCCTACGCCTGGACAGCGGTCTAACACTGAAGCTTTCTTT.

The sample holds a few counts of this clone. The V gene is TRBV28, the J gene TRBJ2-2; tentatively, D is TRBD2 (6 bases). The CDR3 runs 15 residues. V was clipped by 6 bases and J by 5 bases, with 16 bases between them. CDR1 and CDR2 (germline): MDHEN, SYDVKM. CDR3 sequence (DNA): TGTGCCAGCAGATTAGCGGAGGGGAAAACCGGGGAGCTGTTTTTT. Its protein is CASRLAEGKTGELFF.

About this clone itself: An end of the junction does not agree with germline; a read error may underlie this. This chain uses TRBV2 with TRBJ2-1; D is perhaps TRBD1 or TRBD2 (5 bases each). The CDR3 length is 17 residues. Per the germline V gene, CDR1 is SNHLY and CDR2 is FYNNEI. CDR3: CASSQAPPGTPYNEQFF. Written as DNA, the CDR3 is TGTGCCAGCAGTCAAGCCCCTCCGGGGACCCCCTACAATGAGCAGTTCTTC.

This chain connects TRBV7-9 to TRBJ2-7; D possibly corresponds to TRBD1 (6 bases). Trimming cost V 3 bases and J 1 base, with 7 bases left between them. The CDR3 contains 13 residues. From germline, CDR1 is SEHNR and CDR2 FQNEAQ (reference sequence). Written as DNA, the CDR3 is TGTGCCAGCAGCTTTGGACAGTCCTACGAGCAGTACTTC. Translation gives CASSFGQSYEQYF.

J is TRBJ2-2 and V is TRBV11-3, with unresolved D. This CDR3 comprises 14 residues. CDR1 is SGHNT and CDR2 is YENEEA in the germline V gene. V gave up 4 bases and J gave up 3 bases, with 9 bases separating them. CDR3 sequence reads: CASSSLRDTGELFF. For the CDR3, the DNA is TGTGCCAGCAGCTCTCTTCGGGACACCGGGGAGCTGTTTTTT.

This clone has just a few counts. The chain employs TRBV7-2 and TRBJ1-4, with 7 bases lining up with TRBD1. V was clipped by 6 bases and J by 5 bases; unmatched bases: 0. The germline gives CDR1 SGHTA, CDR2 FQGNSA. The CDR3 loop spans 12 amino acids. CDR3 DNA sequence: TGTGCCAGCAGGGGACAGAATGAAAAACTGTTTTTT. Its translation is CASRGQNEKLFF.

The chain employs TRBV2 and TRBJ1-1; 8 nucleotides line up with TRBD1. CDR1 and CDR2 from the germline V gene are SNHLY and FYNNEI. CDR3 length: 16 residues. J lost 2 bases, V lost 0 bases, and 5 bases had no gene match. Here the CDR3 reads CASSEASGTGNTEAFF. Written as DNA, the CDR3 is TGTGCCAGCAGTGAAGCGTCCGGGACAGGAAACACTGAAGCTTTCTTT.